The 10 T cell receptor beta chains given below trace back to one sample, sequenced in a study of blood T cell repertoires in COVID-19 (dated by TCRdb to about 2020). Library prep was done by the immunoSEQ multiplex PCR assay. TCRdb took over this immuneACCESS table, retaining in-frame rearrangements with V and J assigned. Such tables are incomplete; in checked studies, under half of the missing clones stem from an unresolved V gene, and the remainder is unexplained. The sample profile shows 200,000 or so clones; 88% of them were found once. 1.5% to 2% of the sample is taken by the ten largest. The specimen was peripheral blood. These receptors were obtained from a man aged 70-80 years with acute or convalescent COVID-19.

As DNA, the CDR3 is TGTGCCAGCAGCTTTACGGGAGGTTTATTAGATGGTGGCTACACCTTC. Its protein is CASSFTGGLLDGGYTF. The chain uses TRBV7-9 and TRBJ1-2; D not resolved. Germline values: CDR1 SEHNR, CDR2 FQNEAQ (reference sequence). CDR3 length: 16 amino acids. Trimming removed 3 bases from V and 7 bases from J, with 21 bases in between.

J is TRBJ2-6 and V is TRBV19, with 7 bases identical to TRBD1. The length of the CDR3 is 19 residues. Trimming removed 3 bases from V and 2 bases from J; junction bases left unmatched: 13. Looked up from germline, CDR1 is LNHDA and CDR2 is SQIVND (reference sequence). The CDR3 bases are TGTGCCAGTAGTATGTCCCCCCCCCTTACAGGGGCTGGGGCCAACGTCCTGACTTTC. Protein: CASSMSPPLTGAGANVLTF.

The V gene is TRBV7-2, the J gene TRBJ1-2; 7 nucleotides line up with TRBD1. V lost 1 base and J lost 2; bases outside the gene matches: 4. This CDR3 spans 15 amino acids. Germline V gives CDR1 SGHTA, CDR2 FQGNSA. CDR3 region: CASSLGTTGNYGYTF. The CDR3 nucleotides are TGTGCCAGCAGCTTAGGAACGACAGGGAACTATGGCTACACCTTC.

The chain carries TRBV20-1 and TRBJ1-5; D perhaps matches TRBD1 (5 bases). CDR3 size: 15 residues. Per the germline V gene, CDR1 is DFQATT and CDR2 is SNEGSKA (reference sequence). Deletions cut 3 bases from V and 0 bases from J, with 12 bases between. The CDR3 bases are TGCAGTGCTAGTCGAGGAGGGGCTAGCAATCAGCCCCAGCATTTT. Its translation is CSASRGGASNQPQHF.

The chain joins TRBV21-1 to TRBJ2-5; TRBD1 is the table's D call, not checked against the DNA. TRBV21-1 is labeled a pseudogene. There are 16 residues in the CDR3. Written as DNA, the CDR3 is TGTGCCAGCAGCGTTCCAGGACAGGGGGTTCGGGAGACCCAGTACTTC. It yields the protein CASSVPGQGVRETQYF.

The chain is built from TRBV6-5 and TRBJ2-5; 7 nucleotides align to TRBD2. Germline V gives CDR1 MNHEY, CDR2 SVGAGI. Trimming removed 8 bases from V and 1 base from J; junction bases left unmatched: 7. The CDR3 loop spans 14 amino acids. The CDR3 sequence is CASLRGTVQETQYF. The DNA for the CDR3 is TGTGCCAGCTTGCGGGGGACGGTCCAAGAGACCCAGTACTTC.

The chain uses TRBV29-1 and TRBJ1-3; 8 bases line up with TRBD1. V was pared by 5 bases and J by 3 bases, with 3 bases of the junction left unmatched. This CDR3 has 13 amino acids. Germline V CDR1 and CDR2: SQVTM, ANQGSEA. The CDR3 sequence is CSVRTGGGNTIYF. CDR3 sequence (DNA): TGCAGCGTTCGAACAGGGGGTGGAAACACCATATATTTT.

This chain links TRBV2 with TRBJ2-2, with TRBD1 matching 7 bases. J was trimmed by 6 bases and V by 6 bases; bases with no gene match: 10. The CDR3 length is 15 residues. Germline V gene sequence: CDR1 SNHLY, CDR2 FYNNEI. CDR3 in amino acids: CASSAGTVKAGELFF. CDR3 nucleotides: TGTGCCAGCAGCGCCGGGACAGTTAAAGCCGGGGAGCTGTTTTTT.

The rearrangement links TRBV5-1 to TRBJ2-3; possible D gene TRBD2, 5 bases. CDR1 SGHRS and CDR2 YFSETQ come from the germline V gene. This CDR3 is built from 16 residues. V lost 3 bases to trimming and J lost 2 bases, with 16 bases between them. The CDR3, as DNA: TGCGCCAGCAGCTCCGGGGTGGGCGGTAACACAGATACGCAGTATTTT. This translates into CASSSGVGGNTDTQYF.

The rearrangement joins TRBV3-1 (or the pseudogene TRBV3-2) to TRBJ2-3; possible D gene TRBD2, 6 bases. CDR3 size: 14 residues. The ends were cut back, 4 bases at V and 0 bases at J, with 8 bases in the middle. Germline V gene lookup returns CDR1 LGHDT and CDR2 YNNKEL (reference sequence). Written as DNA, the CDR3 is TGTGCCAGCAGCCGAAGCGGGAGCACAGATACGCAGTATTTT. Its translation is CASSRSGSTDTQYF.